The TCR beta chain under discussion was sequenced for a study of T cell responses to AZD1222 COVID-19 vaccine (dated by TCRdb to about 2021). As for the study more broadly: A total of about 230 trial participants underwent TCR sequencing, of whom about 200 received two doses of AZD1222 and about 26 received two doses of the MenACWY control vaccine. Trial participants were enrolled by age into 18-55, 56-69 and 70-plus year subgroups, with about 150, 28 and 57 TCR-sequenced participants respectively. Overall results and qualifications from the work: Conclusions about previously exposed vaccinees are limited because only 6 or 7 AZD1222 recipients were SARS-CoV-2 seropositive at baseline. The 56-69-year group was small, and its depth increase did not reach significance, likely because of low power. Reportedly, close to half of the unique spike-specific TCRs recognized epitopes lying outside the regions that are mutated in the B.1.351 and B.1.1.7 variants. After two AZD1222 doses, both the breadth and the depth of spike-specific TCRs were significantly higher than at day 0 and than in MenACWY recipients. Because no day 14 peak-response samples were available, the repertoires could be characterized only after the peak T cell response. Most participants were white British and females outnumbered males, and the authors suggested that clonal diversity may have been underestimated. Vaccine-associated CD4 TCRs spanned the whole spike protein, with dominant responses in regions 160-218 and 743-854.

The CDR3 numbers 15 residues from cysteine through phenylalanine. The sequence is cut down to CDR3 DNA, 45 bases in frame from base 1. According to the germline V gene, CDR1 reads SGHTA and CDR2 reads FQGNSA. Between the V and J ends, shortened by 1 base and 5 bases respectively, the junction contains 14 bases. The time point label here, explained by the study, means: baseline before first vaccination. Reading the label with the study, this specimen's treatment or condition is: meningococcal conjugate vaccine given as trial control. The vaccinee samples were drawn from two UK trials, COV001 and COV002, one of which was a single-blind randomized controlled phase 2/3 trial testing AZD1222 (ChAdOx1 nCoV-19) in healthy adults. For TCRbeta chain sequencing, PBMC samples were collected from trial participants at day 0 and at day 28 after the second dose. The CDR3 regions of human TCRbeta chains were subjected to immunosequencing. Per the original workflow: TCRs in the repertoires were compared against a reference library of SARS-CoV-2-specific TCRs that had been generated with the MIRA antigen-specificity platform. Breadth was defined as the fraction of unique TCRs that were SARS-CoV-2-associated. Depth was defined as the fraction of total T cells that were SARS-CoV-2-associated. Using the MIRA data, each spike-specific TCR was mapped to the spike region that the TCR reacts to and placed in a CD4 or CD8 class. Log10-transformed breadth and depth values were compared by one-way ANOVA with Sidak's multiple comparisons tests. This is the immuneACCESS table as TCRdb keeps it, with only in-frame sequences that have V and J called. A part of the clones is gone; compared with another copy, unresolved V genes explain less than half, and the rest is unexplained. Clone size and V and J calls were adopted from that table, with D and trimming inferred from the DNA. This sample holds roughly 140,000 clones; 82% were observed only once. The top ten clones comprise 3.5% to 5% of the sample.

This clone was counted a few times. There is no known antigen for this receptor. Base qualities were left out, and no much larger clone turns up one base away. This sequence was found in an adult in good health. This sample comprised peripheral blood, obtained on day 0 of MenACWY control vaccination. The rearrangement joined TRBV7-2 to TRBJ2-5, with the D call perhaps TRBD1 or TRBD2, each one matching 5 bases. The CDR3 sequence is CASSLGGAGSETQYF. At the DNA level, the sequence is TGTGCCAGCAGCTTAGGAGGGGCAGGGTCCGAGACCCAGTACTTC. Reference TRBV7-2 and TRBJ2-5 proteins supply the regions before and after the CDR3; the full variable domain is: GAGVSQSPSNKVTEKGKDVELRCDPISGHTALYWYRQSLGQGLEFLIYFQGNSAPDKSGLPSDRFSAERTGGSVSTLTIQRTQQEDSAVYLCASSLGGAGSETQYFGPGTRLLVL.